This TCR beta chain was profiled in a study of blood T cell repertoires in COVID-19. The method was immunoSEQ multiplex PCR; TCRdb's version includes in-frame clones alone and lacks a portion of them. The table has 250,000 to 300,000 clones, 84% seen once. The V gene lost 1 base and the J gene lost 7 bases, with 14 bases spanning the gap. CDR1 is MDHEN, CDR2 SYDVKM, per germline. The CDR3 extends over 16 amino acids. The TCR sequence derives from a man aged 60 to 69 with acute or convalescent COVID-19. Sample: peripheral blood. This chain links TRBV28 with TRBJ1-6, with a tentative D call TRBD1 (6 bases). The CDR3 DNA follows: TGTGCCAGCAGTTTATCAACCGGGACACGGAATTCACCCCTCCACTTT. It codes for CASSLSTGTRNSPLHF.